These T cell receptor beta chains were read from a single sample in a study of spatial heterogeneity in lung cancer. TCRdb re-analysed the 5' RACE reads in MiXCR, keeping a single row per CDR3 protein. This table holds tens of thousands of distinct CDR3 sequences, approximately 12% found once. Sequenced material: PBMCs, taken at surgery. These receptors all stem from a male donor with early-stage non-small cell lung cancer. CDR3s include the opening cysteine and the closing phenylalanine or tryptophan. Fields, in order: clone size, J gene, V gene, D gene, CDR3 DNA, CDR3 protein. D genes are given only for firm matches. Clone size is given for some rows only: seen once, a few or many times, or a class if the clone is expanded.

NA,TRBJ2-1,TRBV29-1,TRBD1,TGCAGCGTTGAAGAACCCGACAGGGGATACTACAATGAGCAGTTCTTC,CSVEEPDRGYYNEQFF
NA,TRBJ2-1,TRBV6-2/TRBV6-3,NA,TGTGCCAGCACCCCCGGAGGGAGGAAGGGTGAGCAGTTCTTC,CASTPGGRKGEQFF
NA,TRBJ2-7,TRBV6-5,TRBD1,TGTGCCAGCAGCTCACAGGGGGACGAGCAGTACTTC,CASSSQGDEQYF
NA,TRBJ2-3,TRBV12-3/TRBV12-4,TRBD2,TGTGCCAGCAGGGTAGCGGGGGGGAGCACAGATACGCAGTATTTT,CASRVAGGSTDTQYF
many,TRBJ2-1,TRBV4-3,TRBD1,TGCGCCAGCAGCCGGGACAGGCGCGAGGGTGAGCAGTTCTTC,CASSRDRREGEQFF
few,TRBJ2-7,TRBV28,NA,TGTGCCAGCAGTTTACCCGGGACCCTCTACGAGCAGTACTTC,CASSLPGTLYEQYF
once,TRBJ2-2,TRBV2,TRBD1,TGTGCCAGCAGTCTTGACAGGGTAATCGGGGAGCTGTTTTTT,CASSLDRVIGELFF
few,TRBJ2-7,TRBV20-1,NA,TGCAGTGCTAGAGAGGACGGGGACGAGCAGTACTTC,CSAREDGDEQYF
NA,TRBJ2-1,TRBV10-1,NA,TGCGCCAGCAGTGACTATTTTTCCTACAATGAGCAGTTCTTC,CASSDYFSYNEQFF
few,TRBJ2-5,TRBV7-9,NA,TGTGCCAGCAGCTTATCTCTGCAAGAGACCCAGTACTTC,CASSLSLQETQYF
NA,TRBJ1-4,TRBV7-9,TRBD1,TGTGCCAGCAGCCCGGGACAGGGGTTTAATGAAAAACTGTTTTTT,CASSPGQGFNEKLFF
NA,TRBJ2-3,TRBV6-2/TRBV6-3,TRBD1,TGTGCCAGCAGCCACGACAGGGGCTTGGGCACAGATACGCAGTATTTT,CASSHDRGLGTDTQYF
few,TRBJ1-2,TRBV5-1,TRBD1,TGCGCCAGCAGCTTGGACTACAGGGGGAGGCAGGGCTACACCTTC,CASSLDYRGRQGYTF
NA,TRBJ1-6,TRBV11-1,TRBD1,TGTGCCAGCAGTTCAGGGGGGCGTAATTCACCCCTCCACTTT,CASSSGGRNSPLHF
many,TRBJ2-1,TRBV7-3,TRBD2,TGTGCCAGCAGCCCGGGAGGAGACCGCCATGAGCAGTTCTTC,CASSPGGDRHEQFF
NA,TRBJ1-1,TRBV3-1,NA,TGTGCCAGCAGCCAACGGACCAGGGACACTGAAGCTTTCTTT,CASSQRTRDTEAFF
NA,TRBJ1-2,TRBV11-2,NA,TGTGCCAGCAGCTCCCCCGGACCACCTCGGGGCTACACCTTC,CASSSPGPPRGYTF
many,TRBJ2-6,TRBV3-1,NA,TGTGCCAGCAGCCAAGTAGCTTCTGGGGCCAACGTCCTGACTTTC,CASSQVASGANVLTF
NA,TRBJ2-7,TRBV5-1,TRBD1,TGCGCCAGCAGCGTCATTGGGGGACAGGTGGACAGCGAGCAGTACTTC,CASSVIGGQVDSEQYF
NA,TRBJ2-7,TRBV6-5,NA,TGTGCCAGCAGGAGACAGACGGGGGCCTACGAGCAGTACTTC,CASRRQTGAYEQYF
many,TRBJ2-5,TRBV6-6,NA,TGTGCCAGCAGCCCCGCCGGGACTCCAAAGGCCCAGTACTTC,CASSPAGTPKAQYF